This entry is about one TCR beta chain. This sample was taken from a study of cytomegalovirus exposure and HLA in healthy donors. The CDR3 is 16 residues long. Trimming took 1 base from V and 0 from J, leaving 9 bases between them. The germline V gene has CDR1 MNHEY and CDR2 SMNVEV (reference sequence). PCR used 60 Vbeta primers and 13 Jbeta primers. Here immunoSEQ multiplex PCR was the method, and the copy in TCRdb shows in-frame clones only, minus some. This sample's clone table lists tens of thousands of clones. The rearrangement joins TRBV27 to TRBJ2-2; TRBD2 might be the D (5 bases). The sample was PBMCs. This clonotype originated in a woman between 40 and 50 years old in good health and CMV-seropositive. CDR3 protein: CASSLLGSANTGELFF. As DNA, the CDR3 is TGTGCCAGCAGTTTATTAGGGAGCGCGAACACCGGGGAGCTGTTTTTT.